These 25 T cell receptor beta chains share one sample of origin, sequenced in a study of T cells after yellow fever vaccination. TCRdb itself ran the 5' RACE reads through MiXCR, one entry per CDR3 protein. In the table there are approximately 90,000 distinct CDR3 sequences, about an eighth of which are singletons. The specimen comprised CD8+ T cells not binding an NS4B(214-222) dextramer, sorted from PBMCs, sampled around 3 weeks after the first yellow fever vaccination. Every receptor here comes from a man younger than 35 who received the YFV17D yellow fever vaccine.

This sequence joins TRBV6-1 and TRBJ2-1, with D unresolved. Between the trimmed V and J ends, which lost 1 base and 5 bases, there was a span of 6 bases. CDR3 length: 13 residues. Germline V gene data show CDR1 as MNHNS and CDR2 as SASEGT. CDR3 protein: CASSEEPNNEQFF. The CDR3 nucleotides read TGTGCCAGCAGTGAAGAACCCAACAATGAGCAGTTCTTC.

This sequence joins TRBV7-9 and TRBJ2-5; the D is unclear. The CDR3 covers 15 residues. Looked up from germline, CDR1 is SEHNR and CDR2 is FQNEAQ (reference sequence). V lost 5 bases, J lost 2 bases, and 15 bases lay in between. In nucleotides, the CDR3 is TGTGCCAGCAGCCCAAAGGGTATACTTCAAGAGACCCAGTACTTC. As protein: CASSPKGILQETQYF.

There are a few counts of this clonotype. V and J are TRBV6-5 and TRBJ1-2, with D uncertain. V lost 2 bases to trimming and J lost 2 bases, with 6 bases between them. Germline V gene sequence: CDR1 MNHEY, CDR2 SVGAGI. The CDR3 extends over 13 amino acids. The CDR3 DNA reads as TGTGCCAGCAGTTACACGCAGAACTATGGCTACACCTTC. Its protein is CASSYTQNYGYTF.

This chain uses TRBV5-1 with TRBJ2-3; 8 nucleotides line up with TRBD1. With V trimmed by 0 bases and J by 4 bases, 7 bases remained unmatched. The germline V gene has CDR1 SGHRS and CDR2 YFSETQ. CDR3 length: 16 residues. The CDR3 bases are TGCGCCAGCAGCTTGGTTGGCAGGGGGCCCCCAGATACGCAGTATTTT. This sequence encodes CASSLVGRGPPDTQYF.

The genes are TRBV7-3 and TRBJ2-3; 12 bases line up with TRBD2. The CDR3 totals 14 residues. CDR1 and CDR2 from the germline V gene are SGHTA and FQGTGA. J lost 6 bases, V lost 5 bases, and 3 bases had no gene match. CDR3 amino acids: CASSPSGGADTQYF. CDR3 DNA sequence: TGTGCCAGCAGCCCTAGCGGGGGGGCCGATACGCAGTATTTT.

The genes are TRBV7-9 and TRBJ1-5; D possibly corresponds to TRBD1 (6 bases). Per germline, CDR1 SEHNR and CDR2 FQNEAQ (reference sequence). The CDR3 runs to 14 residues. The V end was cut by 8 bases, the J end by 2 bases, with 13 bases between. CDR3 nucleotide sequence: TGTGCCAGCGGCACAGGGATCGGCAATCAGCCCCAGCATTTT. This encodes CASGTGIGNQPQHF. Full variable domain (outside the CDR3, taken from reference TRBV7-9 and TRBJ1-5): DTGVSQNPRHKITKRGQNVTFRCDPISEHNRLYWYRQTLGQGPEFLTYFQNEAQLEKSRLLSDRFSAERPKGSFSTLEIQRTEQGDSAMYLCASGTGIGNQPQHFGDGTRLSIL.

V usage is TRBV6-5 and J usage is TRBJ1-5; D uncertain. Germline V gives CDR1 MNHEY, CDR2 SVGAGI. The CDR3 length is 15 residues. The ends were cut back, 0 bases at V and 5 bases at J, with 11 bases in the middle. CDR3 sequence: CASSYSGPGDQPQHF. CDR3 in DNA: TGTGCCAGCAGTTACTCAGGGCCCGGAGATCAGCCCCAGCATTTT.

This clonotype occurred many times. This rearrangement joins TRBV6-5 to TRBJ2-1; D gene unclear. V was pared by 0 bases and J by 4 bases, with 4 bases between. Germline loops: CDR1 MNHEY, CDR2 SVGAGI. This CDR3 contains 13 residues. DNA for the CDR3: TGTGCCAGCAGTTACTCCCCGTACAATGAGCAGTTCTTC. Encoded protein: CASSYSPYNEQFF.

This clonotype appeared a few times. This chain's CDR3 is CASSPRINQPQHF. For the CDR3, the DNA is TGTGCCAGCAGTCCCAGGATTAATCAGCCCCAGCATTTT. This chain connects TRBV6-1 to TRBJ1-5; D is unresolved. The germline V gene encodes CDR1 MNHNS and CDR2 SASEGT. This CDR3 is 13 amino acids long. V lost 5 bases, J lost 4 bases, and 9 bases lay in between.

The rearrangement uses TRBV7-9 and TRBJ2-5; TRBD1 matches 11 bases. The CDR3 consists of 15 residues. In germline, CDR1 is SEHNR, CDR2 FQNEAQ (reference sequence). V was pared by 3 bases and J by 5 bases, with 5 bases of the junction left unmatched. The CDR3: CASSLDRGRWETQYF. The CDR3 DNA follows: TGTGCCAGCAGCTTGGACAGGGGGCGTTGGGAGACCCAGTACTTC.

This clonotype was seen a few times. The V and J genes are TRBV4-1 and TRBJ2-7, with D possibly TRBD2 on 5 matching bases. The CDR3 is 15 amino acids. With 2 bases removed from V and 3 bases from J, the gap between germline ends came to 14 bases. Germline-derived CDR1 and CDR2 are MGHRA and YSYEKL. The CDR3, as DNA: TGCGCCAGCAGCCAACCATCTGGGAGAGGCTACGAGCAGTACTTC. Translation gives CASSQPSGRGYEQYF.

This chain joins TRBV5-1 and TRBJ2-5; 7 bases map to TRBD1. Unmatched junction bases numbered 8, after V lost 4 bases and J lost 2 bases. CDR3 length: 15 residues. Germline CDR1 is SGHRS and CDR2 is YFSETQ. CDR3 region: CASSVYQGVQETQYF. The CDR3 DNA is TGCGCCAGCAGCGTTTACCAGGGGGTGCAAGAGACCCAGTACTTC.

V is TRBV6-1 and J is TRBJ2-7; D is unclear. The CDR3 covers 13 residues. CDR1 and CDR2 from the germline V gene are MNHNS and SASEGT. V gave up 1 base and J gave up 7 bases, with 11 bases separating them. In DNA, the CDR3 is TGTGCCAGCAGTGAAGGGGTCGAAGTGGAGCAGTACTTC. This gives the protein CASSEGVEVEQYF.

This clonotype was recorded a few times. The rearrangement uses TRBV4-1 and TRBJ1-3; D uncertain. Germline CDR1 reads MGHRA; CDR2 reads YSYEKL. The CDR3 runs to 14 residues. Trimming stripped 1 base from V and 1 base from J, with 5 bases between. The CDR3 region has the DNA TGCGCCAGCAGCCAAGGTTTGTCTGGAAACACCATATATTTT. Protein sequence: CASSQGLSGNTIYF.

The genes are TRBV7-2 and TRBJ2-7, with 10 bases lining up with TRBD2. The CDR3 length is 15 residues. The germline gives CDR1 SGHTA, CDR2 FQGNSA. The V and J ends lost 4 bases and 6 bases, in that order; junction bases with no gene match: 9. CDR3 amino acids: CASSSIAGGGGEQYF. CDR3 coding DNA: TGTGCCAGCAGCTCCATAGCGGGGGGCGGCGGCGAGCAGTACTTC.

V usage is TRBV10-3 and J usage is TRBJ1-5; TRBD1 aligns across 7 bases. Germline V CDR1 and CDR2: ENHRY, SYGVKD. V lost 3 bases, J lost 9 bases, and 8 bases stayed unmatched. The CDR3 totals 14 residues. The CDR3 DNA follows: TGTGCCATCAGTGACCGAGGGGGCCTCCGGCCCCAGCATTTT. It encodes CAISDRGGLRPQHF.

The V gene is TRBV6-2 or TRBV6-3, the J gene TRBJ2-1; TRBD1 matches at 9 bases. Germline assignment: CDR1 MNHEY and CDR2 SVGEGT. The CDR3 is 13 amino acids. With V trimmed by 7 bases and J by 7 bases, 5 bases remained unmatched. The CDR3 protein is CASTRTGVNEQFF. The CDR3 coding sequence is TGTGCCAGCACCCGGACAGGGGTAAATGAGCAGTTCTTC.

At least ten counts were recorded for this clonotype. The rearrangement links TRBV4-1 to TRBJ2-2, with TRBD1 matching over 7 bases. This CDR3 region has 14 residues. CDR1 and CDR2 (germline): MGHRA, YSYEKL. With 4 bases clipped from V and 4 bases from J, the junction kept 3 bases outside the gene matches. The CDR3: CASSRGQTTGELFF. The DNA for the CDR3 is TGCGCCAGCAGCCGGGGACAGACCACCGGGGAGCTGTTTTTT.

V is TRBV12-3 or TRBV12-4 and J is TRBJ1-1; no definite D call. Trimming removed 3 bases from V and 1 base from J, with 6 bases in between. The CDR3 extends over 13 amino acids. The CDR3 DNA is TGTGCCAGCAGTTTTACGGAGAACACTGAAGCTTTCTTT. It translates to CASSFTENTEAFF.

This clonotype was counted between two and nine times. The J gene is TRBJ1-2, the V gene TRBV27; D unresolved. V was trimmed by 2 bases and J by 7 bases, leaving 8 bases between them. Looked up from germline, CDR1 is MNHEY and CDR2 is SMNVEV (reference sequence). This CDR3 comprises 12 residues. The CDR3 DNA reads as TGTGCCAGCAGTTTACCGGGTGGTGGCTACACCTTC. This sequence encodes CASSLPGGGYTF.

This clonotype has a handful of counts. CDR3 sequence (DNA): TGTGCCATCAGTTTATCGGGCCCAGCGGGCAATCAGCCCCAGCATTTT. This codes for CAISLSGPAGNQPQHF. The gene calls are TRBV10-3 and TRBJ1-5; D not resolved. The CDR3 runs to 16 residues. V was clipped by 5 bases and J by 2 bases, with 16 bases between them. Germline V gene sequence: CDR1 ENHRY, CDR2 SYGVKD.

This clonotype occurred a few times. The chain is built from TRBV6-6 and TRBJ1-1, with unresolved D. Germline V gene sequence: CDR1 MNHNY, CDR2 SVGAGI (reference sequence). The CDR3 has 11 amino acids. V lost 8 bases and J 7 bases, leaving 11 bases between the germline ends. CDR3 loop: CASGLSFEAFF. CDR3 coding DNA: TGTGCCAGCGGCCTTAGCTTTGAAGCTTTCTTT.

This clonotype was picked up a small number of times. CDR3 sequence: CASTSGGYEQFF. The DNA for the CDR3 is TGTGCCAGCACTAGCGGGGGCTATGAGCAGTTCTTC. The genes are TRBV6-2 or TRBV6-3 and TRBJ2-1; 10 positions agree with TRBD2. From germline, CDR1 is MNHEY and CDR2 SVGEGT. V shed 7 bases and J 8 bases; nucleotides not matched to a gene: 2. This CDR3 is 12 amino acids long.

This clonotype has more than one count but fewer than ten. The chain employs TRBV18 and TRBJ2-3, with D perhaps matching TRBD1 (6 bases). The V gene lost 3 bases and the J gene lost 1 base, with 17 bases spanning the gap. From germline, CDR1 is KGHSH and CDR2 LQKENI. There are 17 residues in the CDR3. The CDR3 here is CASSPRTASRGTDTQYF. CDR3 in DNA: TGTGCCAGCTCACCCCGGACAGCTTCCCGTGGCACAGATACGCAGTATTTT.

The V call is TRBV5-1, the J call TRBJ2-3; 7 bases align to TRBD2. The CDR3 extends over 16 amino acids. CDR1 and CDR2 from the germline V gene are SGHRS and YFSETQ. V shed 0 bases and J 6 bases; nucleotides not matched to a gene: 10. DNA of the CDR3: TGCGCCAGCAGCTTGGTCGCGGGAGACCCTCCCGATACGCAGTATTTT. This sequence encodes CASSLVAGDPPDTQYF.